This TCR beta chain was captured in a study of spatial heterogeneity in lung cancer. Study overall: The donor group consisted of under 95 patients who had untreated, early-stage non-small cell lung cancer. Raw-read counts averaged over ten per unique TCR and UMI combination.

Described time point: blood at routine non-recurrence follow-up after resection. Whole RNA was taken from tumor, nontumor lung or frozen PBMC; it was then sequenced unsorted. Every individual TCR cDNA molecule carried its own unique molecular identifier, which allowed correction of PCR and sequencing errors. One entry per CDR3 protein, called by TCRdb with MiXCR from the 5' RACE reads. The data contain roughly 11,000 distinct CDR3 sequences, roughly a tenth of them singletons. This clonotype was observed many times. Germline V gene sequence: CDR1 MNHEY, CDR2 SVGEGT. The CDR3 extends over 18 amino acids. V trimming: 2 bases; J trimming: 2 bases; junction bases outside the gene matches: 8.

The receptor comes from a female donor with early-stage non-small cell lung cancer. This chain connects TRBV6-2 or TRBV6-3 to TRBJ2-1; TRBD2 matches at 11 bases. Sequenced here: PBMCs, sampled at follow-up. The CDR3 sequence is CASSYGASGRSAYNEQFF. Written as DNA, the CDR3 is TGTGCCAGCAGTTACGGGGCTAGCGGGAGGTCCGCCTACAATGAGCAGTTCTTC.